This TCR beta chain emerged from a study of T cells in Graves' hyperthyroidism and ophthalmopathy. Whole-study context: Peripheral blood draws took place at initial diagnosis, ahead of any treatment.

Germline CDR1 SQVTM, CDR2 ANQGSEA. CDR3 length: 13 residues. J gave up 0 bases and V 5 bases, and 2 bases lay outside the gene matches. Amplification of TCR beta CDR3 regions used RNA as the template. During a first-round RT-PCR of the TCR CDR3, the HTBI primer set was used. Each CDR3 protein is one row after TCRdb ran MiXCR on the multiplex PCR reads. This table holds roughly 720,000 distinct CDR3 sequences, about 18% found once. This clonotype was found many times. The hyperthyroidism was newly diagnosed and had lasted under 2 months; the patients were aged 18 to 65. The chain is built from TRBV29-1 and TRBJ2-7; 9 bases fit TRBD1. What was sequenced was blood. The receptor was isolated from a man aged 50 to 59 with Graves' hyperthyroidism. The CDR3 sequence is CSVMTGGSYEQYF. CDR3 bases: TGCAGCGTTATGACAGGGGGCTCCTACGAGCAGTACTTC.